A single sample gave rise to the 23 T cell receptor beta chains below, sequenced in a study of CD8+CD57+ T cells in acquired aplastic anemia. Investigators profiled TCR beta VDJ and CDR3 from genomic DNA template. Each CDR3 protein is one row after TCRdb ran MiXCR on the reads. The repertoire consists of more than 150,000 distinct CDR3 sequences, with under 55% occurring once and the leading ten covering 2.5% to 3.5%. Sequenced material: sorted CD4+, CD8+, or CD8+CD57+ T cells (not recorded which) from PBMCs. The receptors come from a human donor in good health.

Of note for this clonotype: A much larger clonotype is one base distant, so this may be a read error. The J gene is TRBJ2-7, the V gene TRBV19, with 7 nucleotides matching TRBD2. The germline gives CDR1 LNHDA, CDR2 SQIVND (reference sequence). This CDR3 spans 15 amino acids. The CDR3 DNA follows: TGTGCCGGTAGTACCCAGACTAGCCGCTCCTACGAGCGGTACTTC. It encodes CAGSTQTSRSYERYF.

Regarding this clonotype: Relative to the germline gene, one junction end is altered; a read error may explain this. DNA of the CDR3: TGTGCCATCGGGGCAGGGAATAATTCACCCCTCCACTTT. It encodes CAIGAGNNSPLHF. The rearrangement uses TRBV10-2 and TRBJ1-6; D may be TRBD1 (5 bases). The germline V gene encodes CDR1 WSHSY and CDR2 SAAADI. The CDR3 loop spans 13 amino acids.

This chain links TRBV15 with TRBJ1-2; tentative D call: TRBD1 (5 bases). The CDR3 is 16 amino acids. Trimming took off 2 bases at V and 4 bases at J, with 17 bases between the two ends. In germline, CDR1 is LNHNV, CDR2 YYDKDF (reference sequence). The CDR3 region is CATSRRPGAVFYGYTF. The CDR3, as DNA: TGTGCCACCAGCAGACGACCCGGGGCAGTCTTCTATGGCTACACCTTC.

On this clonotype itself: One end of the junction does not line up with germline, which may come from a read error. For the CDR3, the DNA is TGTGCCAGCAGAATAGAGCAACTGAACACTGAGGCTTTCTTT. It yields the protein CASRIEQLNTEAFF. The chain links TRBV5-4 to TRBJ1-1; D is ambiguous. The CDR3 totals 14 residues. The germline V gene encodes CDR1 SGHNT and CDR2 YYREEE (reference sequence).

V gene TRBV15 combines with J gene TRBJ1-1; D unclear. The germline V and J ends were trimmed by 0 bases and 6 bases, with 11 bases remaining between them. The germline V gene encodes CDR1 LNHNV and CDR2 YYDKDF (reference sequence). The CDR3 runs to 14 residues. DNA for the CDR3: TGTGCCACCAGCAGAGATCTGGCAGACCCTGAAGCTTTCTTT. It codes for CATSRDLADPEAFF.

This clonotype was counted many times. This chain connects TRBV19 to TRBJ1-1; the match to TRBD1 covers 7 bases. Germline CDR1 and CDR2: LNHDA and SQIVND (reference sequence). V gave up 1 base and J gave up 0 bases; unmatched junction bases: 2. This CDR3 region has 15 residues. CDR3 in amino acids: CASSIAGGLNTEAFF. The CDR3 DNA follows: TGTGCCAGTAGTATAGCAGGGGGATTGAACACTGAAGCTTTCTTT.

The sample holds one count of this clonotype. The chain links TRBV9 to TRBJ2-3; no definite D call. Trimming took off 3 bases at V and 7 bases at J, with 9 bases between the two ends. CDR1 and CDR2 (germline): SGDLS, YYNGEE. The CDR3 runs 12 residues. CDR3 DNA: TGTGCCAGCAGCGCAGGTTCCTATACGCAGTATTTT. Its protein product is CASSAGSYTQYF.

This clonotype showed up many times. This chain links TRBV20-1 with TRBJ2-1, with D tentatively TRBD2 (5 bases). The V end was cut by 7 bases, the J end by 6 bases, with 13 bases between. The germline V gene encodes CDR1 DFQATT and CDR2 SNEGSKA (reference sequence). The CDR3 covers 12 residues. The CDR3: CSGDGEVNEQFF. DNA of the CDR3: TGCAGTGGAGACGGGGAAGTCAATGAGCAGTTCTTC.

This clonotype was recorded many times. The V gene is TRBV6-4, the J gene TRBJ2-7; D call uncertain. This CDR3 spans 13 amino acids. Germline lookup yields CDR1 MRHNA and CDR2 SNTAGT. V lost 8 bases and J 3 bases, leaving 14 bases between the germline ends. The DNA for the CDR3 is TGTGCCAGCGGGAATCTGGACCTCTACGAGCAGTACTTC. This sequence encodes CASGNLDLYEQYF.

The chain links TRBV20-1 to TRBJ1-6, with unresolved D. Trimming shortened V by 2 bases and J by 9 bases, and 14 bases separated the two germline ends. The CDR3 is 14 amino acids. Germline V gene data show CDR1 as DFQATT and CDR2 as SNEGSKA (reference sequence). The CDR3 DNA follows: TGCAGTGCTAGATCCAATGTGGGGATTTCACCCCTCCACTTT. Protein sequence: CSARSNVGISPLHF.

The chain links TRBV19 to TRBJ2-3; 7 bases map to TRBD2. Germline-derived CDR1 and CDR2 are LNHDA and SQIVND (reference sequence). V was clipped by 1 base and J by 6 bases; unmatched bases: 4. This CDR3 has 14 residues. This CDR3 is CASSIGTRGDTQYF. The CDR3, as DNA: TGTGCCAGTAGTATAGGGACTAGGGGCGATACGCAGTATTTT. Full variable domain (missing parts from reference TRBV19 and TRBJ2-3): DGGITQSPKYLFRKEGQNVTLSCEQNLNHDAMYWYRQDPGQGLRLIYYSQIVNDFQKGDIAEGYSVSREKKESFPLTVTSAQKNPTAFYLCASSIGTRGDTQYFGPGTRLTVL.

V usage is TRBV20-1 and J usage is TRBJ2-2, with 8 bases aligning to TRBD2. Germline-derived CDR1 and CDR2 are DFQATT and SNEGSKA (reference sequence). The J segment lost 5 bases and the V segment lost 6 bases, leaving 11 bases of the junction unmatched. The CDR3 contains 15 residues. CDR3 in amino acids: CSATRSLAGTGELFF. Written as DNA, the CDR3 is TGCAGTGCAACTAGGTCGCTAGCGGGTACCGGGGAGCTGTTTTTT.

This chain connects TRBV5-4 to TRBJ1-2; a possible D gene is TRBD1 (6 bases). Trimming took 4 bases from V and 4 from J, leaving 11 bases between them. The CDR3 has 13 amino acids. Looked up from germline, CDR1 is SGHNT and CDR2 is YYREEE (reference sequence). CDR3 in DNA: TGTGCCAGCAGCCTGCAGGGGTTCTATGGCTACACCTTC. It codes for CASSLQGFYGYTF.

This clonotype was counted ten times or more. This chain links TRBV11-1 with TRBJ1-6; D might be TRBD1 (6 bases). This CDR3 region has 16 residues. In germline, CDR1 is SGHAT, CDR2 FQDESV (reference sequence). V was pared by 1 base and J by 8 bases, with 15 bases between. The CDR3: CASSLGPAGADSPLHF. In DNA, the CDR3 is TGTGCCAGCAGCTTAGGGCCCGCAGGGGCTGATTCACCCCTCCACTTT.

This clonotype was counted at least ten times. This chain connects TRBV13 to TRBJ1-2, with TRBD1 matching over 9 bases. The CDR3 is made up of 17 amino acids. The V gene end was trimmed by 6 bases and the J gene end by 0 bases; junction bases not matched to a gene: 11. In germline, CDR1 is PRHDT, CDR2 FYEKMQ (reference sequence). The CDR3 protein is CASSQTGTGLSNYGYTF. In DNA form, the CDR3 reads TGTGCCAGCAGTCAAACCGGGACAGGGTTGTCTAACTATGGCTACACCTTC.

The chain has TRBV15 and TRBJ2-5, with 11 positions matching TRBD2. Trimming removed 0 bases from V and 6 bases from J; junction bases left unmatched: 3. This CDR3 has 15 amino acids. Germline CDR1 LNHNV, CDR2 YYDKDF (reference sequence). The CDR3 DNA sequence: TGTGCCACCAGCAGAGAGACTAGCGGGATAAAGACCCAGTACTTC. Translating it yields CATSRETSGIKTQYF.

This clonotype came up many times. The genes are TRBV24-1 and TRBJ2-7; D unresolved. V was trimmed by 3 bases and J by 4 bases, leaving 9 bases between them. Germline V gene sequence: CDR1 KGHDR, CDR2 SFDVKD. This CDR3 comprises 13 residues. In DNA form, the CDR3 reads TGTGCCACCAGTGATCCTCCAGCATACGAGCAGTACTTC. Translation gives CATSDPPAYEQYF.

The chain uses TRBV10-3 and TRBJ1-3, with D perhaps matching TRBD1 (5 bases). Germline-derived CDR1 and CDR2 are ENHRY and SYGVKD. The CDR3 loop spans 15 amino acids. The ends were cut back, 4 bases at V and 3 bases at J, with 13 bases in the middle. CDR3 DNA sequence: TGTGCCATCAGTGCAGGGCGAACACATGGAAACACCATATATTTT. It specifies CAISAGRTHGNTIYF.

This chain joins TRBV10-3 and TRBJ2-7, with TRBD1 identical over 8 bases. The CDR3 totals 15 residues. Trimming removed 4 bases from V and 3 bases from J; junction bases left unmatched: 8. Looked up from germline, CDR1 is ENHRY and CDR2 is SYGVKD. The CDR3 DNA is TGTGCCATCAGTGGGGGCACACAGGGGGGCTACGAGCAGTACTTC. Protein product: CAISGGTQGGYEQYF.

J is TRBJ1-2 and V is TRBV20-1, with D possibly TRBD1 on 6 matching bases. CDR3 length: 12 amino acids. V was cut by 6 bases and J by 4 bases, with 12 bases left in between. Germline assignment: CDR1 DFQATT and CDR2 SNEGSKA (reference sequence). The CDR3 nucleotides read TGCAGTGCCAACAGGGATAGCTATGGCTACACCTTC. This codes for CSANRDSYGYTF.

This CDR3 is CASRGTAPNTEAFF. The CDR3 coding sequence is TGTGCCAGCAGAGGGACAGCCCCGAACACTGAAGCTTTCTTT. V usage is TRBV12-3 or TRBV12-4 and J usage is TRBJ1-1; 7 bases match TRBD1. V was clipped by 6 bases and J by 1 base; unmatched bases: 5. This CDR3 is built from 14 residues.

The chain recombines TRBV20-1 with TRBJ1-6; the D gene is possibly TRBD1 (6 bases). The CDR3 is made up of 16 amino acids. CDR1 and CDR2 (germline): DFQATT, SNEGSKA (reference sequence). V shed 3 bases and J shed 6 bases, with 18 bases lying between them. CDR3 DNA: TGCAGTGCTAGTGCCCCCCCAGGCAGGGGTAATTCACCCCTCCACTTT. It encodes CSASAPPGRGNSPLHF.

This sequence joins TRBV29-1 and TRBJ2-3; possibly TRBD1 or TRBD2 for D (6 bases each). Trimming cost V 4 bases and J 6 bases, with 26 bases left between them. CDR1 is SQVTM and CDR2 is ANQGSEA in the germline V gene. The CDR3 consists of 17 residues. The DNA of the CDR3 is TGCAGCGTTGTCGCTTACGGGGGCCTGATCGATCTGGATACGCAGTATTTT. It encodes CSVVAYGGLIDLDTQYF.